The T cell receptor (beta chain) described here comes from a study of post-analysis software for immune sequencing data. Study summary: The courses of disease that were included comprised relapsing-remitting, secondary progressive and progressive-relapsing multiple sclerosis. Study conclusions and caveats: A few TRBV segments occurring more often in patients than controls included TRBV5-6, TRBV5-1 and TRBV20-1.

cDNA libraries for TCR beta contained unique molecular identifiers. MiXCR was run by TCRdb on the PCR reads, yielding one entry per CDR3 protein. The data contain 750,000 to 950,000 distinct CDR3 sequences, under 70% of them singletons. The CDR3 contains 17 residues. The germline gives CDR1 LGHNT, CDR2 FRNRAP. The V segment lost 3 bases and the J segment 6 bases; nucleotides outside the gene matches: 11. In its sample, this clonotype was seen a few times. Antigen: not known. The rearrangement links TRBV12-5 to TRBJ2-1; 10 bases fit TRBD2. The source of this sequence is a girl aged 10-17 years with multiple sclerosis. Sample: blood. The CDR3 DNA is TGTGCTAGTGGTTTTCTATTGGAGGGGACTAGCGTCAATGAGCAGTTCTTC. Translated: CASGFLLEGTSVNEQFF.